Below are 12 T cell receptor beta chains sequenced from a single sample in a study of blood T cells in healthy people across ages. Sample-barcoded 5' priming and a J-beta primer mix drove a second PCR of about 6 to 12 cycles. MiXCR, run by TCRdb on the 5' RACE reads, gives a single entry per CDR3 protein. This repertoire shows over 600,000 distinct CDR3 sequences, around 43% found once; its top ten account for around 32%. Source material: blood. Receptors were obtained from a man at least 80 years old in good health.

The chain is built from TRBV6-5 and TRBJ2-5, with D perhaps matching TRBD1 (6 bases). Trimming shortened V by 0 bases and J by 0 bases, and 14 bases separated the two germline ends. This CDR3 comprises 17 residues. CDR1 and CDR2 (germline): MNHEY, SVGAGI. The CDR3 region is CASSYSPAGQYQETQYF. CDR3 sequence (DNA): TGTGCCAGCAGTTACTCGCCGGCAGGACAGTACCAAGAGACCCAGTACTTC.

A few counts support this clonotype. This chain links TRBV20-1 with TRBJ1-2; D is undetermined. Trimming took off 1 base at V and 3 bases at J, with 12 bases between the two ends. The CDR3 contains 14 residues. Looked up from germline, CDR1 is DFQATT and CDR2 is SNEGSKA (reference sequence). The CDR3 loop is CSARAPRDYYGYTF. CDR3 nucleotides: TGCAGTGCTAGAGCTCCGAGGGATTACTATGGCTACACCTTC.

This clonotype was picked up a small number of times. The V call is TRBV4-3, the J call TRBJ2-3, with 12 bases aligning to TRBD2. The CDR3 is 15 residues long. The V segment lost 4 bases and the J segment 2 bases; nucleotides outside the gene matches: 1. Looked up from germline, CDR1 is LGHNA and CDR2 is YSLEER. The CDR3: CASSRTSGDTDTQYF. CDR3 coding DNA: TGCGCCAGCAGCCGGACTAGCGGGGACACAGATACGCAGTATTTT.

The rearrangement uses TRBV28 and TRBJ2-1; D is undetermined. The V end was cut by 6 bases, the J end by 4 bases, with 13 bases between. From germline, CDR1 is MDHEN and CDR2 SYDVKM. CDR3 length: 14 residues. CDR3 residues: CASRIGWGYNEQFF. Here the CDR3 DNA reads TGTGCCAGCAGGATAGGGTGGGGTTACAATGAGCAGTTCTTC.

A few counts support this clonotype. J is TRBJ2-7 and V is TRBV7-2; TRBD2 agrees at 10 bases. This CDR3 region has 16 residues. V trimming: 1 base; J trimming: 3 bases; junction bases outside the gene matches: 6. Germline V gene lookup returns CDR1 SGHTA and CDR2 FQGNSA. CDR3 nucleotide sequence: TGTGCCAGCAGCTTAGGCGGTAGCGGGGGGAACTACGAGCAGTACTTC. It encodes CASSLGGSGGNYEQYF.

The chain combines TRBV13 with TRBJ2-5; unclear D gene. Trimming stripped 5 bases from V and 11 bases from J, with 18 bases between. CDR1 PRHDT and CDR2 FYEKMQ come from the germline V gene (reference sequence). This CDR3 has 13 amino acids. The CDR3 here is CASSQVRGHEQYF. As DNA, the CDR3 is TGTGCCAGCAGCCAAGTTCGTGGCCATGAGCAGTACTTC.

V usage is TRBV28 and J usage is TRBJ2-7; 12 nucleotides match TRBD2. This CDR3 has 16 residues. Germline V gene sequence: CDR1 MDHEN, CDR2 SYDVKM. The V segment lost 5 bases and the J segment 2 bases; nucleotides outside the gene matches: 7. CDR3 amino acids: CASSIWTSGNPYEQYF. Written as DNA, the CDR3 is TGTGCCAGCAGTATCTGGACTAGCGGGAATCCCTACGAGCAGTACTTC.

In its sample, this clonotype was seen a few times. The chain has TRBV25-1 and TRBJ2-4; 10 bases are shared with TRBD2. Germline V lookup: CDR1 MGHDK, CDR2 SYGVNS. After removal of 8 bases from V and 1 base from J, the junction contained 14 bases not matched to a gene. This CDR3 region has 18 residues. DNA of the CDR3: TGTGCCAGCGCCTCGCAGCGGGAGGGCCAGACGGCCAAAAACATTCAGTACTTC. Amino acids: CASASQREGQTAKNIQYF.

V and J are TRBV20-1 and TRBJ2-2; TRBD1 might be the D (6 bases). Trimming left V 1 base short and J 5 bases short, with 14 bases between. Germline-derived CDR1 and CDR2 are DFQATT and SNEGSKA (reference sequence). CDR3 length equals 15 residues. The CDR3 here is CSARVRQGRTGELFF. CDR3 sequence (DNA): TGCAGTGCTAGAGTGCGTCAGGGGCGAACCGGGGAGCTGTTTTTT.

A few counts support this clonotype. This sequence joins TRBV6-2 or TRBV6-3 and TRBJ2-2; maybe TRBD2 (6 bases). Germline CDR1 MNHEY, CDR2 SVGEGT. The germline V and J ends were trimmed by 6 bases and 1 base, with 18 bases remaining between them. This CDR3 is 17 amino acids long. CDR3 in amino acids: CASSLPGVGENTGELFF. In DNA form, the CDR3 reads TGTGCCAGCAGCCTACCGGGGGTGGGAGAGAACACCGGGGAGCTGTTTTTT.

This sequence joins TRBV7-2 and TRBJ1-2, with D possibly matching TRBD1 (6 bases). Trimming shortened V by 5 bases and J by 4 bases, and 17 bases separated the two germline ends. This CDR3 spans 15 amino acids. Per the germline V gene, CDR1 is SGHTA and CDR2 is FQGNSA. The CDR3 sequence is CASSETSRGSYGYTF. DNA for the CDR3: TGTGCCAGCAGCGAAACAAGCAGGGGATCCTATGGCTACACCTTC.

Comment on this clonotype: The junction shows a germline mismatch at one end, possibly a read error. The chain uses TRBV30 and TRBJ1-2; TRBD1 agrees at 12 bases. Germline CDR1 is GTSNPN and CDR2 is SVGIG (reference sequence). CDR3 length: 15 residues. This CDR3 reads CARSAPGTGGCGYTF. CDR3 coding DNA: TGTGCCCGGAGTGCACCCGGGACAGGGGGCTGTGGCTACACCTTC.